These 14 T cell receptor beta chains originate from one sample sequenced in a study of Ad26.COV2.S vaccination and SARS-CoV-2 variants. Treatment of the sample: 15 to 20 received Ad26.COV2.S at low or high dose, single or two shots; about 5 received placebo; per-sample allocation not given. Specimens were obtained on day 63 following the first vaccine or placebo injection. Generated by immunoSEQ multiplex PCR, the TCRdb table keeps only in-frame clones and is missing some. The sample carries about 350,000 clones, about 89% recorded once. This specimen was peripheral blood, taken in a trial of Ad26.COV2.S vaccine versus placebo. These receptors originate from a person between 18 and 65 years old who received the Ad26.COV2.S COVID-19 vaccine or a placebo.

The V call is TRBV5-1, the J call TRBJ2-1, with TRBD2 matching over 7 bases. CDR3 length: 14 amino acids. In germline, CDR1 is SGHRS, CDR2 YFSETQ. V shed 2 bases and J 7 bases; nucleotides not matched to a gene: 6. CDR3 in amino acids: CASSLGLVTNEQFF. The CDR3 region has the DNA TGCGCCAGCAGCTTAGGACTAGTGACAAATGAGCAGTTCTTC.

This clone is a singleton in its sample. The chain employs TRBV27 and TRBJ1-1, with 8 nucleotides matching TRBD1. This CDR3 is built from 15 residues. Germline V gene sequence: CDR1 MNHEY, CDR2 SMNVEV (reference sequence). With 7 bases clipped from V and 3 bases from J, the junction kept 10 bases outside the gene matches. The CDR3 nucleotides are TGTGCCAGCACTCTGGACAGGGCCGGGGACACTGAAGCTTTCTTT. It specifies CASTLDRAGDTEAFF.

The chain couples TRBV5-4 to TRBJ1-1; 8 bases map to TRBD1. The CDR3 contains 14 residues. Trimming took 4 bases from V and 8 from J; bases not matched to a gene: 10. Germline V gene lookup returns CDR1 SGHNT and CDR2 YYREEE (reference sequence). The CDR3 sequence is CASSQGGQEIEAFF. The CDR3 region has the DNA TGTGCCAGCAGCCAGGGGGGACAGGAGATCGAAGCTTTCTTT.

This chain joins TRBV3-1 (or the pseudogene TRBV3-2) and TRBJ2-1; D is unclear. There are 16 residues in the CDR3. Between the trimmed V and J ends, which lost 3 bases and 7 bases, there was a span of 19 bases. Germline loops: CDR1 LGHDT, CDR2 YNNKEL (reference sequence). The CDR3 loop is CASSHLDVAWGNEQFF. Written as DNA, the CDR3 is TGTGCCAGCAGCCACCTCGACGTCGCCTGGGGTAATGAGCAGTTCTTC.

This chain connects TRBV7-9 to TRBJ2-7; 7 bases map to TRBD2. Trimming cost V 5 bases and J 2 bases; bases outside gene matches: 6. CDR1 and CDR2 from the germline V gene are SEHNR and FQNEAQ (reference sequence). The CDR3 consists of 14 residues. Here the CDR3 reads CASSPGTTTYEQYF. The CDR3 DNA reads TGTGCCAGCAGCCCTGGGACTACCACCTACGAGCAGTACTTC.

With respect to this clone: The same CDR3 can be traced to other DNA sequences in this sample. The rearrangement links TRBV6-1 to TRBJ2-2; D gene unclear. Germline CDR1 reads MNHNS; CDR2 reads SASEGT. Trimming cost V 0 bases and J 0 bases, with 5 bases left between them. This CDR3 region has 15 residues. The CDR3 loop is CASSEAGPNTGELFF. The CDR3 DNA is TGTGCCAGCAGTGAAGCAGGACCGAACACCGGGGAGCTGTTTTTT.

This clone was counted between two and nine times. V is TRBV6-6 and J is TRBJ1-2; 10 nucleotides align to TRBD1. The CDR3 is made up of 14 amino acids. Germline V gene data show CDR1 as MNHNY and CDR2 as SVGAGI (reference sequence). The V and J ends lost 3 bases and 3 bases, in that order; junction bases with no gene match: 1. Written as DNA, the CDR3 is TGTGCCAGCAGTTATGGGACAGGGGACTATGGCTACACCTTC. Translating it yields CASSYGTGDYGYTF.

The chain is built from TRBV18 and TRBJ2-3; D unclear. CDR1 and CDR2 (germline): KGHSH, LQKENI. Between the trimmed V and J ends, which lost 4 bases and 2 bases, there was a span of 10 bases. This CDR3 contains 14 residues. The CDR3 sequence is CASSRMALTDTQYF. The CDR3 nucleotides read TGTGCCAGCTCACGAATGGCCCTCACAGATACGCAGTATTTT.

This clone was detected only once. The chain links TRBV7-2 to TRBJ2-1; D gene ambiguous. The CDR3 is 15 residues long. Trimming shortened V by 2 bases and J by 6 bases, and 14 bases separated the two germline ends. CDR1 is SGHTA and CDR2 is FQGNSA in the germline V gene. CDR3 DNA sequence: TGTGCCAGCAGCTTAAGCCGGGTTCGCGGCAATGAGCAGTTCTTC. This sequence encodes CASSLSRVRGNEQFF. The full variable domain, with the rest looked up from reference TRBV7-2 and TRBJ2-1, is GAGVSQSPSNKVTEKGKDVELRCDPISGHTALYWYRQSLGQGLEFLIYFQGNSAPDKSGLPSDRFSAERTGGSVSTLTIQRTQQEDSAVYLCASSLSRVRGNEQFFGPGTRLTVL.

The rearrangement joins TRBV14 to TRBJ1-1; D may be TRBD1 (5 bases). The germline V gene has CDR1 SGHDN and CDR2 FVKESK. CDR3 length equals 13 residues. Trimming took off 5 bases at V and 9 bases at J, with 16 bases between the two ends. For the CDR3, the DNA is TGTGCCAGCAGCAGGGGCCCGGGCTCTAAAGCTTTCTTT. This encodes CASSRGPGSKAFF.

The chain has TRBV6-6 and TRBJ2-7, with 9 bases that match TRBD1. The CDR3 loop spans 14 amino acids. V gave up 5 bases and J gave up 2 bases; unmatched junction bases: 4. CDR1 MNHNY and CDR2 SVGAGI come from the germline V gene (reference sequence). The CDR3 sequence is CASSTGTGPYEQYF. CDR3 DNA: TGTGCCAGCAGTACCGGGACAGGGCCCTACGAGCAGTACTTC.

J is TRBJ2-7 and V is TRBV6-5; weak D call: TRBD1 (5 bases). Germline loops: CDR1 MNHEY, CDR2 SVGAGI. V was trimmed by 8 bases and J by 2 bases, leaving 13 bases between them. The length of the CDR3 is 13 residues. CDR3 in amino acids: CASGLQATYEQYF. CDR3 in DNA: TGTGCCAGCGGGTTACAGGCGACCTACGAGCAGTACTTC.

This chain uses TRBV7-9 with TRBJ1-3; D ambiguous. This CDR3 has 16 residues. V was cut by 5 bases and J by 0 bases, with 14 bases left in between. From germline, CDR1 is SEHNR and CDR2 FQNEAQ (reference sequence). The CDR3: CASSLQTSSSGNTIYF. CDR3 bases: TGTGCCAGCAGCCTGCAGACATCTTCCTCTGGAAACACCATATATTTT. The full variable domain, with the rest looked up from reference TRBV7-9 and TRBJ1-3, is DTGVSQNPRHKITKRGQNVTFRCDPISEHNRLYWYRQTLGQGPEFLTYFQNEAQLEKSRLLSDRFSAERPKGSFSTLEIQRTEQGDSAMYLCASSLQTSSSGNTIYFGEGSWLTVV.

This clone was seen just once. The rearrangement joins TRBV29-1 to TRBJ2-1; D gene ambiguous. CDR3 length: 8 residues. Trimming removed 7 bases at V and 8 bases at J, with 3 bases between. The germline CDR1 and CDR2 sequences are SQVTM and ANQGSEA. The CDR3 region is CSDDEQFF. The CDR3 region has the DNA TGCAGCGACGATGAGCAGTTCTTC.